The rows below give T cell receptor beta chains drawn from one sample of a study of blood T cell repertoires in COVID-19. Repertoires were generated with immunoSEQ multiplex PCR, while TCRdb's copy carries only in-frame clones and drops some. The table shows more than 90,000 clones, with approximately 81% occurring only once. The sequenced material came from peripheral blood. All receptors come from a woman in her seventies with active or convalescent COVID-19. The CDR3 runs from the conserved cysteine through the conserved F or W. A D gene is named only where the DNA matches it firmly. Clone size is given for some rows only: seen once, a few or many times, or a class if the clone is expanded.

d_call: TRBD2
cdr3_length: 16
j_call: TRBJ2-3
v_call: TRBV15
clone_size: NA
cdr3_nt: TGTGCCACCAGCAGAACTAGCGGGGGGCGCACAGATACGCAGTATTTT
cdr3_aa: CATSRTSGGRTDTQYF

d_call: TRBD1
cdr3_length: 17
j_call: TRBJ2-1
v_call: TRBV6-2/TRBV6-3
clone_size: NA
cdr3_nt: TGTGCCAGCAGTTATCAGGCTCCGGGACAGGGGTGGAATGAGCAGTTCTTC
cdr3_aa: CASSYQAPGQGWNEQFF

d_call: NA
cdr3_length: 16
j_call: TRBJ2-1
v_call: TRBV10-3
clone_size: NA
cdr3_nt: TGTGCCATCAGCCCAGGGGGGCGAAGCTCCTACAATGAGCAGTTCTTC
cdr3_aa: CAISPGGRSSYNEQFF

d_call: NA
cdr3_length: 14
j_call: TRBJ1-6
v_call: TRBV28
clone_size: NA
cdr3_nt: TGTGCCAGCAGTTTACCAGAATCTAATTCACCCCTCCACTTT
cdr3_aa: CASSLPESNSPLHF

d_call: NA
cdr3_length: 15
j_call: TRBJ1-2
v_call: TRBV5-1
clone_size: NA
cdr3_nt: TGCGCCAGCAGCTTGGGGGGCGGATTAAACTATGGCTACACCTTC
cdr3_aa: CASSLGGGLNYGYTF

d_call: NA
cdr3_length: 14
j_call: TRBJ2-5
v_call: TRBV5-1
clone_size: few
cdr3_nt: TGCGCCAGCAGATTAGATCCCTTCCAAGAGACCCAGTACTTC
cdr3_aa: CASRLDPFQETQYF

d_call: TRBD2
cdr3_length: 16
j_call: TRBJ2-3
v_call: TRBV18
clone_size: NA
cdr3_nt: TGTGCCAGCTCACCCCTGACTAGCGGGGGCGCAGATACGCAGTATTTT
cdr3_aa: CASSPLTSGGADTQYF

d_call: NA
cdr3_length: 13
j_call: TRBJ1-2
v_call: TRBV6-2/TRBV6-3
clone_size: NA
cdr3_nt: TGTGCCAGCAGTTCGGGACAAAACTATGGCTACACCTTC
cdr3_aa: CASSSGQNYGYTF

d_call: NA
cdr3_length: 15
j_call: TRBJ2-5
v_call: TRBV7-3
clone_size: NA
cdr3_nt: TGTGCCAGCAGCCTGGCTAGGGGGGGTAGGGAGACCCAGTACTTC
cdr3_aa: CASSLARGGRETQYF

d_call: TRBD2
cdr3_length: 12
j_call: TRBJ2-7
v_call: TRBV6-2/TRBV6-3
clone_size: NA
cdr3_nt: TGTGCCAGCAGTACTAGCGAATACGAGCAGTACTTC
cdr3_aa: CASSTSEYEQYF

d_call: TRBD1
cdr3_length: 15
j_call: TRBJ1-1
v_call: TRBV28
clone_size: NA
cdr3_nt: TGTGCCAGCAGTTTACCCCGACAGGGAGGCACTGAAGCTTTCTTT
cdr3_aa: CASSLPRQGGTEAFF

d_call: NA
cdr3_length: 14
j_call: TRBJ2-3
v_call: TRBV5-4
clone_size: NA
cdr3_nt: TGTGCCAGCAGCTTAGGCGGACTCACAGATACGCAGTATTTT
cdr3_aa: CASSLGGLTDTQYF

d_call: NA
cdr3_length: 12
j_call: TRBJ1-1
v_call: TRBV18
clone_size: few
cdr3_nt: TGTGCCAGCTCACTAGCACGGACTGAAGCTTTCTTT
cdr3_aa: CASSLARTEAFF

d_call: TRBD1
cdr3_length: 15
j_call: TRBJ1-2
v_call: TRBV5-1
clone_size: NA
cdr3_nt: TGCGCCAGCAGCTTGGAGGGGACAGGGGGCTATGGCTACACCTTC
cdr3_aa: CASSLEGTGGYGYTF

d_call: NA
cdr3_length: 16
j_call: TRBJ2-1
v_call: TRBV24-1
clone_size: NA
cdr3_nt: TGTGCCACCAGTGATTTAAGAGCAAGCTCCTACAATGAGCAGTTCTTC
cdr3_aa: CATSDLRASSYNEQFF